These 29 T cell receptor beta chains share one sample of origin, sequenced in a study of cytomegalovirus exposure and HLA in healthy donors (dated 2017 in TCRdb). Library construction relied on the immunoSEQ multiplex PCR assay. For the multiplex PCR, a mixture combining 60 forward primers for TCR Vbeta segments and 13 reverse primers for TCR Jbeta segments was used. Sourced from immuneACCESS, this table was stored by TCRdb with only in-frame sequences that have V and J called. A share of the clones is absent; for the studies checked, an unresolved V gene accounts for under half, and the remainder has no known explanation. The sample profile shows 150,000 to 200,000 clones; roughly 80% of them were found once. About 13% of the sample rests with the top ten. The sequencing sample was made of PBMCs. These receptors came from a woman aged 45-65 years in good health and CMV-seropositive.

The chain combines TRBV14 with TRBJ1-6; maybe TRBD1 (5 bases). V shed 5 bases and J shed 7 bases, with 9 bases lying between them. Germline values: CDR1 SGHDN, CDR2 FVKESK. This CDR3 has 13 amino acids. For the CDR3, the DNA is TGTGCCAGCAGCAGAGCAGGGAATTCACCCCTCCACTTT. This sequence encodes CASSRAGNSPLHF.

V and J are TRBV6-5 and TRBJ1-6; no firm D call. The germline V gene has CDR1 MNHEY and CDR2 SVGAGI. V shed 4 bases and J shed 4 bases, with 11 bases lying between them. CDR3 length: 15 residues. The DNA for the CDR3 is TGTGCCAGCAGTTCACGGGAACAGTATAATTCACCCCTCCACTTT. Protein: CASSSREQYNSPLHF.

This chain joins TRBV6-5 and TRBJ1-1; 8 nucleotides align to TRBD1. CDR3 size: 15 residues. Germline V CDR1 and CDR2: MNHEY, SVGAGI. V shed 4 bases, J shed 0 bases, and the junction held 4 bases outside the gene matches. In DNA form, the CDR3 reads TGTGCCAGCAGTTGGGGACAGGCGCTGAACACTGAAGCTTTCTTT. Amino acids: CASSWGQALNTEAFF.

The chain recombines TRBV25-1 with TRBJ1-4, with a weak D call TRBD1 (5 bases). V lost 11 bases to trimming and J lost 2 bases, with 15 bases between them. This CDR3 is 14 amino acids long. Germline assignment: CDR1 MGHDK and CDR2 SYGVNS. The CDR3 loop reads CAARGSGTNEKLFF. Written as DNA, the CDR3 is TGTGCCGCACGGGGGAGCGGGACTAATGAAAAACTGTTTTTT. The full variable domain, completed using reference TRBV25-1 and TRBJ1-4, is EADIYQTPRYLVIGTGKKITLECSQTMGHDKMYWYQQDPGMELHLIHYSYGVNSTEKGDLSSESTVSRIRTEHFPLTLESARPSHTSQYLCAARGSGTNEKLFFGSGTQLSVL.

J is TRBJ2-5 and V is TRBV7-8; the match to TRBD2 covers 7 bases. The CDR3 spans 16 residues. Germline values: CDR1 SGHVS, CDR2 FQNEAQ. The V segment lost 5 bases and the J segment 4 bases; nucleotides outside the gene matches: 13. CDR3 region: CASSLSWGGERETQYF. CDR3 in DNA: TGTGCCAGCAGCCTCTCTTGGGGGGGGGAAAGAGAGACCCAGTACTTC.

This chain links TRBV10-3 with TRBJ2-1; 10 bases are a match to TRBD2. The CDR3 is made up of 15 amino acids. V dropped 6 bases and J dropped 0; count of bases not matched to a gene: 2. Germline lookup yields CDR1 ENHRY and CDR2 SYGVKD. CDR3 sequence reads: CAISASGGSYNEQFF. CDR3 bases: TGTGCCATCAGCGCTAGCGGGGGCTCCTACAATGAGCAGTTCTTC.

In the case of this clone: Distinct nucleotide sequences in the sample also encode this CDR3. The V call is TRBV29-1, the J call TRBJ1-1; D remains unclear. Germline CDR1 and CDR2: SQVTM and ANQGSEA. This CDR3 region has 12 residues. V gave up 4 bases and J gave up 1 base, with 7 bases separating them. The CDR3: CSVGAGNTEAFF. CDR3 DNA sequence: TGCAGCGTTGGGGCAGGGAACACTGAAGCTTTCTTT. Filled out from reference TRBV29-1 and TRBJ1-1, the complete variable domain reads SAVISQKPSRDICQRGTSLTIQCQVDSQVTMMFWYRQQPGQSLTLIATANQGSEATYESGFVIDKFPISRPNLTFSTLTVSNMSPEDSSIYLCSVGAGNTEAFFGQGTRLTVV.

The V call is TRBV4-2, the J call TRBJ2-3, with D possibly TRBD2 on 6 matching bases. Between the trimmed V and J ends, which lost 3 bases and 5 bases, there was a span of 12 bases. The CDR3 sequence is 14 residues long. Germline-derived CDR1 and CDR2 are LGHNA and YNFKEQ. CDR3 amino acids: CASSQGRRGDTQYF. As DNA, the CDR3 is TGTGCCAGCAGCCAGGGCCGGCGGGGAGATACGCAGTATTTT.

This clone occurred once. J is TRBJ2-1 and V is TRBV30, with D perhaps matching TRBD2 (5 bases). The CDR3 extends over 14 amino acids. Germline lookup yields CDR1 GTSNPN and CDR2 SVGIG (reference sequence). V gave up 4 bases and J gave up 0 bases, with 10 bases separating them. CDR3 in amino acids: CAWTGMGSYNEQFF. The CDR3 DNA follows: TGTGCCTGGACCGGGATGGGCTCCTACAATGAGCAGTTCTTC.

The rearrangement uses TRBV19 and TRBJ2-2; a possible D gene is TRBD2 (5 bases). Trimming took 4 bases from V and 2 from J, leaving 17 bases between them. The V gene's germline CDR1 is LNHDA and CDR2 SQIVND (reference sequence). CDR3 length: 17 residues. CDR3: CASSTSAAALNTGELFF. In DNA form, the CDR3 reads TGTGCCAGTAGTACCTCCGCAGCGGCGCTCAACACCGGGGAGCTGTTTTTT.

The J gene is TRBJ2-7, the V gene TRBV27; D ambiguous. Trimming shortened V by 4 bases and J by 2 bases, and 15 bases separated the two germline ends. This CDR3 has 15 residues. Germline V lookup: CDR1 MNHEY, CDR2 SMNVEV (reference sequence). This CDR3 is CASSSPTTHPYEQYF. The CDR3, as DNA: TGTGCCAGCAGTTCCCCGACGACACACCCCTACGAGCAGTACTTC.

J is TRBJ1-4 and V is TRBV19; 9 nucleotides agree with TRBD1. CDR1 is LNHDA and CDR2 is SQIVND in the germline V gene (reference sequence). V was clipped by 3 bases and J by 7 bases; unmatched bases: 3. The CDR3 sequence is 14 residues long. The chain's CDR3 is CASSMGQGLEKLFF. CDR3 coding DNA: TGTGCCAGTAGTATGGGACAGGGACTTGAAAAACTGTTTTTT. Drawing the rest from reference TRBV19 and TRBJ1-4, the complete variable domain is DGGITQSPKYLFRKEGQNVTLSCEQNLNHDAMYWYRQDPGQGLRLIYYSQIVNDFQKGDIAEGYSVSREKKESFPLTVTSAQKNPTAFYLCASSMGQGLEKLFFGSGTQLSVL.

The rearrangement joins TRBV7-3 to TRBJ2-6; 10 nucleotides match TRBD1. The CDR3 runs 18 residues. Looked up from germline, CDR1 is SGHTA and CDR2 is FQGTGA. V lost 5 bases to trimming and J lost 1 base; unmatched junction nucleotides: 8. Written as DNA, the CDR3 is TGTGCCAGCAGCGGGCGGGACAGGGGTGGTTCTGGGGCCAACGTCCTGACTTTC. Protein: CASSGRDRGGSGANVLTF.

This chain connects TRBV4-1 to TRBJ2-3; 10 positions agree with TRBD2. The CDR3 is 15 residues long. Looked up from germline, CDR1 is MGHRA and CDR2 is YSYEKL. Losses at the gene ends were 1 base for V and 5 bases for J; bases not matched to a gene: 3. The CDR3 reads CASSQGRTSGDTQYF. Written as DNA, the CDR3 is TGCGCCAGCAGCCAAGGTCGGACTAGCGGAGATACGCAGTATTTT.

This clone was counted between two and nine times. J is TRBJ2-7 and V is TRBV27, with D perhaps TRBD1 (5 bases). Trimming removed 1 base at V and 6 bases at J, with 16 bases between. This CDR3 region has 15 residues. Per the germline V gene, CDR1 is MNHEY and CDR2 is SMNVEV (reference sequence). CDR3 DNA: TGTGCCAGCAGTTTATATGCTGCAGCAGGGCTCGAGCAGTACTTC. The encoded protein is CASSLYAAAGLEQYF.

The CDR3 sequence: CASSGPGEAFF. Here the CDR3 DNA reads TGCGCCAGCAGTGGTCCTGGCGAAGCTTTCTTT. The V call is TRBV10-1, the J call TRBJ1-1; unclear D gene. Germline V gene lookup returns CDR1 WNHNN and CDR2 SYGVQD (reference sequence). The CDR3 sequence is 11 residues long. The V end lost 4 bases, the J end lost 8 bases, and 8 bases lay between the germline ends.

This clone has a handful of counts. The chain links TRBV19 to TRBJ2-5, with D perhaps TRBD1 (5 bases). This CDR3 contains 13 residues. Germline assignment: CDR1 LNHDA and CDR2 SQIVND (reference sequence). Trimming removed 5 bases at V and 4 bases at J, with 11 bases between. CDR3 DNA sequence: TGTGCCAGTAGTCGCATAGGGGCAGAGACCCAGTACTTC. This translates into CASSRIGAETQYF. The variable domain in full, with the rest retrieved from reference TRBV19 and TRBJ2-5, is DGGITQSPKYLFRKEGQNVTLSCEQNLNHDAMYWYRQDPGQGLRLIYYSQIVNDFQKGDIAEGYSVSREKKESFPLTVTSAQKNPTAFYLCASSRIGAETQYFGPGTRLLVL.

The chain combines TRBV19 with TRBJ1-2; TRBD1 matches 7 bases. J gave up 2 bases and V 7 bases, and 7 bases lay outside the gene matches. Germline assignment: CDR1 LNHDA and CDR2 SQIVND (reference sequence). The CDR3 covers 14 residues. The CDR3 DNA sequence: TGTGCCAGTAACCCGACAGGGCGGAACTATGGCTACACCTTC. Translation: CASNPTGRNYGYTF.

The chain couples TRBV9 to TRBJ1-1, with D unclear. Germline-derived CDR1 and CDR2 are SGDLS and YYNGEE. V was pared by 4 bases and J by 5 bases, with 12 bases between. The CDR3 has 13 amino acids. CDR3 sequence: CASSPRGRTEAFF. In DNA, the CDR3 is TGTGCCAGCAGCCCACGGGGAAGAACTGAAGCTTTCTTT. The full variable domain, in which reference TRBV9 and TRBJ1-1 provide the parts outside the CDR3, is DSGVTQTPKHLITATGQRVTLRCSPRSGDLSVYWYQQSLDQGLQFLIQYYNGEERAKGNILERFSAQQFPDLHSELNLSSLELGDSALYFCASSPRGRTEAFFGQGTRLTVV.

The gene calls are TRBV4-1 and TRBJ2-3, with a weak D call TRBD2 (5 bases). The CDR3 totals 15 residues. V was cut by 0 bases and J by 7 bases, with 14 bases left in between. Looked up from germline, CDR1 is MGHRA and CDR2 is YSYEKL. For the CDR3, the DNA is TGCGCCAGCAGCCAAGAAGGCACTGGAGGAAATACGCAGTATTTT. Amino acids: CASSQEGTGGNTQYF.

This chain connects TRBV5-1 to TRBJ2-7; D might be TRBD2 (6 bases). Germline CDR1 and CDR2: SGHRS and YFSETQ. Trimming removed 4 bases from V and 3 bases from J, with 14 bases in between. The CDR3 has 14 residues. For the CDR3, the DNA is TGCGCCAGCAGCGCACACCGGGACTTCTACGAGCAGTACTTC. It encodes CASSAHRDFYEQYF.

The chain recombines TRBV7-9 with TRBJ1-2; TRBD1 aligns across 7 bases. Trimming removed 0 bases from V and 4 bases from J; junction bases left unmatched: 2. Germline CDR1 reads SEHNR; CDR2 reads FQNEAQ (reference sequence). CDR3 length equals 14 residues. DNA of the CDR3: TGTGCCAGCAGCTTAGCACAGGGGACCTATGGCTACACCTTC. Translated, it gives CASSLAQGTYGYTF.

The gene calls are TRBV19 and TRBJ1-1, with D possibly matching TRBD1 (5 bases). CDR1 and CDR2 from the germline V gene are LNHDA and SQIVND (reference sequence). V shed 4 bases and J shed 3 bases, with 18 bases lying between them. The CDR3 runs 16 residues. CDR3 DNA: TGTGCCAGTAGTAAGGTGGGATACACGGGGGACACTGAAGCTTTCTTT. Encoded protein: CASSKVGYTGDTEAFF.

This chain connects TRBV2 to TRBJ2-1, with 7 bases aligning to TRBD2. This CDR3 is 10 amino acids long. The junction had 4 bases not matched to a gene; V was cut back by 10 bases and J by 10 bases. Per the germline V gene, CDR1 is SNHLY and CDR2 is FYNNEI. The DNA for the CDR3 is TGTGCCAAAGAGCGGGACGAGCAGTTCTTC. Translation gives CAKERDEQFF.

The chain employs TRBV7-6 and TRBJ1-3; D gene unclear. Germline V gene lookup returns CDR1 SGHVS and CDR2 FNYEAQ. This CDR3 is built from 13 residues. V lost 5 bases to trimming and J lost 4 bases, with 9 bases between them. CDR3 residues: CASSPGEGNTIYF. CDR3 nucleotide sequence: TGTGCCAGCAGCCCGGGTGAAGGAAACACCATATATTTT.

The chain combines TRBV12-5 with TRBJ2-1, with 11 bases fitting TRBD2. In germline, CDR1 is LGHNT, CDR2 FRNRAP. The ends lost 3 bases at V and 5 bases at J; junction bases unmatched: 12. The CDR3 covers 18 residues. DNA for the CDR3: TGTGCTAGTGGTTTAAGGCTAGCGGGGGGAGGGAACAACAATGAGCAGTTCTTC. Translating gives CASGLRLAGGGNNNEQFF.

This chain connects TRBV6-1 to TRBJ2-1, with TRBD1 identical over 11 bases. The CDR3 runs 15 residues. The V and J ends lost 4 bases and 6 bases, in that order; junction bases with no gene match: 5. The germline CDR1 and CDR2 sequences are MNHNS and SASEGT. The CDR3 bases are TGTGCCAGCAGTGCGGACAGGGGGCGGGTCAATGAGCAGTTCTTC. Translated, it gives CASSADRGRVNEQFF.

V is TRBV7-3 and J is TRBJ2-3; D gene unclear. Germline V CDR1 and CDR2: SGHTA, FQGTGA. The V and J ends lost 5 bases and 6 bases respectively, with 12 bases between them. The CDR3 spans 13 residues. This chain's CDR3 is CASSPSVSDTQYF. DNA for the CDR3: TGTGCCAGCAGCCCCTCCGTGTCGGATACGCAGTATTTT.

This clone occurred once. Other DNA sequences in this specimen translate into the identical CDR3. The J gene is TRBJ2-7, the V gene TRBV6-5; D is unresolved. Germline CDR1 MNHEY, CDR2 SVGAGI. This CDR3 comprises 13 residues. Between the trimmed V and J ends, which lost 0 bases and 1 base, there was a span of 4 bases. CDR3 loop: CASSYSLSYEQYF. For the CDR3, the DNA is TGTGCCAGCAGTTACTCCCTTTCCTACGAGCAGTACTTC.